This TCR beta chain was retrieved from a study of blood T cell repertoires in COVID-19. At the level of the study: T cells, B-cell-depleted T cells, or PBMCs supplied cDNA or gDNA.

The CDR3 loop spans 13 amino acids. Germline V gives CDR1 ENHRY, CDR2 SYGVKD. Trimming left V 4 bases short and J 4 bases short, with 10 bases between. Only in-frame clones appear in the TCRdb table, and some are missing; sequencing was by immunoSEQ multiplex PCR. The repertoire holds 270,000 or so clones, with around 89% as singletons. The V and J genes are TRBV10-3 and TRBJ1-2; D may be TRBD1 (5 bases). The receptor comes from a man aged 35-49 years with acute or convalescent COVID-19. The sample taken for sequencing was peripheral blood. CDR3 DNA: TGTGCCATCAGTGCCCAGGGTGGCTATGGCTACACCTTC. Its translation is CAISAQGGYGYTF.